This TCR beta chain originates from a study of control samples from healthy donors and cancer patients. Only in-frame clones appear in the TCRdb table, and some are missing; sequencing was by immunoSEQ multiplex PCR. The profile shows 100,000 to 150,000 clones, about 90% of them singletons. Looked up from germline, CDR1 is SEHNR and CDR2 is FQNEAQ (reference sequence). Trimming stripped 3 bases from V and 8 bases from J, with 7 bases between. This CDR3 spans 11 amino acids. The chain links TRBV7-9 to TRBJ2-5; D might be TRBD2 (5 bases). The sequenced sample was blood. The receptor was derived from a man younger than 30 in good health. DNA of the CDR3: TGTGCCAGCAGCTTCGGGGAAACCCAGTACTTC. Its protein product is CASSFGETQYF.